This TCR beta chain originates from a study of cytomegalovirus exposure and HLA in healthy donors. The repertoire was sequenced with immunoSEQ multiplex PCR; TCRdb's copy has only in-frame clones and lacks some. The sample lists approximately 140,000 clones; about 83% were seen once. Study-wide points: The CMV antigen specificity of a few CMV-associated chains was confirmed through in vitro analysis.

Comment on this clone: Its specificity is unknown.

The CDR3 has 17 amino acids. Germline V gene sequence: CDR1 SGHDN, CDR2 FVKESK. V lost 2 bases to trimming and J lost 5 bases; unmatched junction nucleotides: 14. The V gene is TRBV14, the J gene TRBJ2-7, with 8 bases identical to TRBD1. The TCR was taken from a woman aged 25 to 45 in good health and CMV-seronegative. Specimen: PBMCs. This CDR3 reads CASSQKRTGIVGHEQYF. The CDR3 DNA sequence: TGTGCCAGCAGCCAAAAACGGACAGGGATCGTCGGCCACGAGCAGTACTTC.